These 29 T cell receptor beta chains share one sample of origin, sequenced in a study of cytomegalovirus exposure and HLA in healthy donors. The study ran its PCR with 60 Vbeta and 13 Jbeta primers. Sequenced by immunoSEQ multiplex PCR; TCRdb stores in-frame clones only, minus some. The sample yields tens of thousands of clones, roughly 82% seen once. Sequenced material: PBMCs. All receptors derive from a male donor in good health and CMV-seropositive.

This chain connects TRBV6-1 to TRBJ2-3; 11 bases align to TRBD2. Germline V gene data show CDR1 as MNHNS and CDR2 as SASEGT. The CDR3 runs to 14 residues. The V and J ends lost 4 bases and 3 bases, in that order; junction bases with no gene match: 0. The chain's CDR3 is CASSGLAGTDTQYF. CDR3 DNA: TGTGCCAGCAGTGGACTAGCGGGGACAGATACGCAGTATTTT.

The chain's CDR3 is CASSQDLDISSYNSPLHF. The CDR3 DNA sequence: TGCGCCAGCAGCCAAGATTTGGACATCAGCTCCTATAATTCACCCCTCCACTTT. The gene calls are TRBV4-3 and TRBJ1-6, with TRBD1 as a possible D gene (5 bases). CDR1 is LGHNA, CDR2 YSLEER, per germline. V lost 0 bases and J lost 0, with 12 bases in between. The CDR3 spans 18 residues.

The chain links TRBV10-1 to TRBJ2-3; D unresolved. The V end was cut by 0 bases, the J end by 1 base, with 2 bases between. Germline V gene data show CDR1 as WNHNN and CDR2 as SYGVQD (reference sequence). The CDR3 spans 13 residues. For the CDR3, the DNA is TGCGCCAGCAGTGAGTCCGGCACAGATACGCAGTATTTT. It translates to CASSESGTDTQYF.

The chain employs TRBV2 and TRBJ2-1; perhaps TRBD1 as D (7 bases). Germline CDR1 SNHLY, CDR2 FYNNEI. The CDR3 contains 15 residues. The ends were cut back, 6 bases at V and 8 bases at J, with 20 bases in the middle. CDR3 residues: CASREGQIRWDEQFF. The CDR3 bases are TGTGCCAGCAGGGAGGGACAGATCCGCTGGGATGAGCAGTTCTTC. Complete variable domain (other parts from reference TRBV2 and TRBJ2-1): EPEVTQTPSHQVTQMGQEVILRCVPISNHLYFYWYRQILGQKVEFLVSFYNNEISEKSEIFDDQFSVERPDGSNFTLKIRSTKLEDSAMYFCASREGQIRWDEQFFGPGTRLTVL.

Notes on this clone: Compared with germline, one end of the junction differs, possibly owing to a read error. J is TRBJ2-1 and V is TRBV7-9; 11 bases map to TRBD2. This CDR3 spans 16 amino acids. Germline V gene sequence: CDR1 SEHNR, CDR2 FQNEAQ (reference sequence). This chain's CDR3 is CSSSYSGRAAYNEQFF. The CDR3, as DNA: TGTTCCAGCAGCTATAGCGGGAGGGCCGCCTACAATGAGCAGTTCTTC.

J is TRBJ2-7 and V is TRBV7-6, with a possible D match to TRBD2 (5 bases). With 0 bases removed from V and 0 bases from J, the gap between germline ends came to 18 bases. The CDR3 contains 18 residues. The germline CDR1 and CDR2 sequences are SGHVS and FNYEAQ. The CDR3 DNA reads TGTGCCAGCAGCTTAGCGCCTGGAGGAGCCCTCAGCTCCTACGAGCAGTACTTC. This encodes CASSLAPGGALSSYEQYF. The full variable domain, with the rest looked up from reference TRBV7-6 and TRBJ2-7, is GAGVSQSPRYKVTKRGQDVALRCDPISGHVSLYWYRQALGQGPEFLTYFNYEAQQDKSGLPNDRFSAERPEGSISTLTIQRTEQRDSAMYRCASSLAPGGALSSYEQYFGPGTRLTVT.

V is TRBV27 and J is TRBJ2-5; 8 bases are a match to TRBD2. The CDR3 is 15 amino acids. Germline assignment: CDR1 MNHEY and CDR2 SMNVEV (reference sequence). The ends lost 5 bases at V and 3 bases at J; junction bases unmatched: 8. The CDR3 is CASSPLGAGEETQYF. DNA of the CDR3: TGTGCCAGCAGTCCCCTAGGAGCGGGAGAAGAGACCCAGTACTTC.

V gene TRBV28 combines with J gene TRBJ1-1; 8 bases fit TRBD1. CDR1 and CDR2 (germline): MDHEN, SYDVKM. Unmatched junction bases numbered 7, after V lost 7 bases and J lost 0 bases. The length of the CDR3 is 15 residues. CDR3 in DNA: TGTGCCAGCATTCCTCGGACAGGGATGAACACTGAAGCTTTCTTT. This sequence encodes CASIPRTGMNTEAFF.

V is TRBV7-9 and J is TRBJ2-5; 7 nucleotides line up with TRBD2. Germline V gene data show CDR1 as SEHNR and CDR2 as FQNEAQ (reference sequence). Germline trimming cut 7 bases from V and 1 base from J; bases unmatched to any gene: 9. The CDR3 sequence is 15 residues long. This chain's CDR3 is CASTRGGEAQETQYF. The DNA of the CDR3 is TGTGCCAGCACCCGCGGGGGAGAGGCCCAAGAGACCCAGTACTTC.

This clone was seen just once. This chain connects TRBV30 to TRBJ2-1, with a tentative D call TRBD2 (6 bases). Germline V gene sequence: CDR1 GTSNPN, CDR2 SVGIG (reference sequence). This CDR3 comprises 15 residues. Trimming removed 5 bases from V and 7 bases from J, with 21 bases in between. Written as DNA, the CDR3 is TGTGCCTGGGGAGGGGCTGGCGGGATCTCTAATGAGCAGTTCTTC. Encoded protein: CAWGGAGGISNEQFF.

The CDR3 protein is CASRGGQGSLGTQYF. In nucleotides, the CDR3 is TGTGCCAGCAGAGGGGGACAGGGATCCTTAGGGACCCAGTACTTC. This chain connects TRBV6-5 to TRBJ2-5; 9 nucleotides line up with TRBD1. CDR1 and CDR2 from the germline V gene are MNHEY and SVGAGI. CDR3 size: 15 residues. V dropped 6 bases and J dropped 7; count of bases not matched to a gene: 12.

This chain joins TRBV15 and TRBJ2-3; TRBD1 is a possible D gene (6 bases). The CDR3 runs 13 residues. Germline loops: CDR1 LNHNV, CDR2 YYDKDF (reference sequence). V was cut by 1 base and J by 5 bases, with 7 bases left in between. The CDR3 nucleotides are TGTGCCACCAGCAGAGCAGGGGTAGATACGCAGTATTTT. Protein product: CATSRAGVDTQYF.

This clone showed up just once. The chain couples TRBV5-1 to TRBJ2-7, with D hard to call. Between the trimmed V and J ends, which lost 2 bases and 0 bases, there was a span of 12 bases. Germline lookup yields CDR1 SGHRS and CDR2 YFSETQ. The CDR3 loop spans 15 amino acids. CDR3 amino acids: CASSLSESSSYEQYF. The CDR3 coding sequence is TGCGCCAGCAGCTTAAGTGAGTCAAGCTCCTACGAGCAGTACTTC.

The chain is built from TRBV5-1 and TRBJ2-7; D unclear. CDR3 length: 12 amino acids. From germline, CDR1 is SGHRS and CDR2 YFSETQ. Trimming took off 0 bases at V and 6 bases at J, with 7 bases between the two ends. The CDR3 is CASSLDSFEQYF. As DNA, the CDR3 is TGCGCCAGCAGCTTGGATAGCTTCGAGCAGTACTTC.

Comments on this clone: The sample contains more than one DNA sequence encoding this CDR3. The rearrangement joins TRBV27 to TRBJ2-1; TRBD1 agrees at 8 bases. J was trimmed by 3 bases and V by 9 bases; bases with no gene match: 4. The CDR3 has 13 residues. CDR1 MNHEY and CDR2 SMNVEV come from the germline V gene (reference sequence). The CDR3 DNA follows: TGTGCCAGTGCGGGACAGGACTACAATGAGCAGTTCTTC. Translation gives CASAGQDYNEQFF.

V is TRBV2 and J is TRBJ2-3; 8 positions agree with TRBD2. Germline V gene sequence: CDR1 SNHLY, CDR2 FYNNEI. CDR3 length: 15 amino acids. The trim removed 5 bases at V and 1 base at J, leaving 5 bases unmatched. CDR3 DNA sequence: TGTGCCAGCAGTCGTGAGGGACTAGGCACAGATACGCAGTATTTT. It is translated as CASSREGLGTDTQYF. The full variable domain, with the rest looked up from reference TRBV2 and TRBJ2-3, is EPEVTQTPSHQVTQMGQEVILRCVPISNHLYFYWYRQILGQKVEFLVSFYNNEISEKSEIFDDQFSVERPDGSNFTLKIRSTKLEDSAMYFCASSREGLGTDTQYFGPGTRLTVL.

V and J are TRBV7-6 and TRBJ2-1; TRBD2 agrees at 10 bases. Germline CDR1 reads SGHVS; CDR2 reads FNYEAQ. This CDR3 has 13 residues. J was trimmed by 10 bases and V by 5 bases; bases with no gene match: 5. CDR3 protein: CASSQRSGGEQFF. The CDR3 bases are TGTGCCAGCAGCCAACGTAGCGGGGGGGAGCAGTTCTTC.

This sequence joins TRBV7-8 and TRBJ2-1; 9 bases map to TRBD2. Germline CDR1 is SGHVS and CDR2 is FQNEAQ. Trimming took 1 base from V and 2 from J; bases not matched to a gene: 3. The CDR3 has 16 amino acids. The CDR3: CASSLGGTSTYNEQFF. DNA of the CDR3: TGTGCCAGCAGCTTAGGAGGGACTAGCACCTACAATGAGCAGTTCTTC.

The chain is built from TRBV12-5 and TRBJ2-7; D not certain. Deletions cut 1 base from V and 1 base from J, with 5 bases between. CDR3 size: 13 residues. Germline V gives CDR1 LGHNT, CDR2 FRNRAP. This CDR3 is CASGLATSYEQYF. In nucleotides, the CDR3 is TGTGCTAGTGGTTTGGCAACTTCCTACGAGCAGTACTTC. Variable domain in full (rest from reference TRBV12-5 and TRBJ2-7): DARVTQTPRHKVTEMGQEVTMRCQPILGHNTVFWYRQTMMQGLELLAYFRNRAPLDDSGMPKDRFSAEMPDATLATLKIQPSEPRDSAVYFCASGLATSYEQYFGPGTRLTVT.

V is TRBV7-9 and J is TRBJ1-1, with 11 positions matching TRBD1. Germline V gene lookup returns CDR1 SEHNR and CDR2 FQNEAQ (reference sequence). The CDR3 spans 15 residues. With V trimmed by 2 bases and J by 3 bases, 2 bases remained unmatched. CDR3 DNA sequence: TGTGCCAGCAGCTTAACGGACAGGGGGCACACTGAAGCTTTCTTT. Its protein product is CASSLTDRGHTEAFF.

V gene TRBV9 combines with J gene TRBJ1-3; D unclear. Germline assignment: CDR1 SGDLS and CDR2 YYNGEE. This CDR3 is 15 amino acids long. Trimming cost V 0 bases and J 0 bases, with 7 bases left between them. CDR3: CASSVVGSSGNTIYF. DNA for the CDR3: TGTGCCAGCAGCGTAGTAGGGAGCTCTGGAAACACCATATATTTT.

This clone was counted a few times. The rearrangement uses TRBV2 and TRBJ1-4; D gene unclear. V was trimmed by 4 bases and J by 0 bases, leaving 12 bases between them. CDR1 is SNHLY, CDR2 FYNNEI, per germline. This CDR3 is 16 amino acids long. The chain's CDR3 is CASSVGGSSTNEKLFF. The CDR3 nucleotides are TGTGCCAGCAGTGTCGGCGGCAGCTCAACTAATGAAAAACTGTTTTTT.

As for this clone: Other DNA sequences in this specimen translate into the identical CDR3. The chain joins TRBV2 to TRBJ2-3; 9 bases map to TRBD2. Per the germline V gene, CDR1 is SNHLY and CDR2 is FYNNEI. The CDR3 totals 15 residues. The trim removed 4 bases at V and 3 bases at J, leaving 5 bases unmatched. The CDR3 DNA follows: TGTGCCAGCAGTGGTCTAGCGGGGTTGACAGATACGCAGTATTTT. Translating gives CASSGLAGLTDTQYF. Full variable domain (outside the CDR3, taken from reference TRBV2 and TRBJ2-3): EPEVTQTPSHQVTQMGQEVILRCVPISNHLYFYWYRQILGQKVEFLVSFYNNEISEKSEIFDDQFSVERPDGSNFTLKIRSTKLEDSAMYFCASSGLAGLTDTQYFGPGTRLTVL.

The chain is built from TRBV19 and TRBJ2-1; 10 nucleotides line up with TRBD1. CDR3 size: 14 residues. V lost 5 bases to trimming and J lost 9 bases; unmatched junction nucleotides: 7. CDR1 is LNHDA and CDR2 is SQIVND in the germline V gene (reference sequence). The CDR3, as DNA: TGTGCCAGTAGTGACAGGGGGCCTTTTATTGAGCAGTTCTTC. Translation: CASSDRGPFIEQFF.

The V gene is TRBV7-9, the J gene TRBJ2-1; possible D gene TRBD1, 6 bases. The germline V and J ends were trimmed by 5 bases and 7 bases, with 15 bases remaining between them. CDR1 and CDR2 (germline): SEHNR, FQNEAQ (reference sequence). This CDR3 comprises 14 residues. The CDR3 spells CASSGTTGNNEQFF. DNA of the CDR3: TGTGCCAGCAGCGGGACCACAGGGAATAATGAGCAGTTCTTC.

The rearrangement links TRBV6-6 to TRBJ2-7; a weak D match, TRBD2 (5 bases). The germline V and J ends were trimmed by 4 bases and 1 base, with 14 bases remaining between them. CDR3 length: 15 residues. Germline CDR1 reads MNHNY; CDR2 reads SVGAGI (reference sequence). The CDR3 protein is CASSSLARDSYEQYF. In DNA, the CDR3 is TGTGCCAGCAGTTCCTTAGCGAGGGATTCCTACGAGCAGTACTTC.

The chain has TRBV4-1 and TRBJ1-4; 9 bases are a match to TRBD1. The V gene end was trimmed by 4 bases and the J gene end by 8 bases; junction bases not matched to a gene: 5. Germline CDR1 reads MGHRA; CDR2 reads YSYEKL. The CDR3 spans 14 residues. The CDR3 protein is CASSLGTGKEKLFF. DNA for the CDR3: TGCGCCAGCAGCCTCGGGACAGGGAAAGAAAAACTGTTTTTT.

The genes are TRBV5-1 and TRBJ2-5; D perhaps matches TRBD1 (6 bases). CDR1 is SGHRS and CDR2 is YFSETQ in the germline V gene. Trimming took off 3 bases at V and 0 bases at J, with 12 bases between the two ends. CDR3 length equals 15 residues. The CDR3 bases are TGCGCCAGCAGCTCAACAGGGACGTACCAAGAGACCCAGTACTTC. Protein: CASSSTGTYQETQYF.

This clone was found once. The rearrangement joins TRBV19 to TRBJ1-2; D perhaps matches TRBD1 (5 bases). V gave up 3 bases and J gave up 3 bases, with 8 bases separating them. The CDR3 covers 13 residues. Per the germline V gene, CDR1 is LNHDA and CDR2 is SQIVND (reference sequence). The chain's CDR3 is CASSIQGDYGYTF. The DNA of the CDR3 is TGTGCCAGTAGTATTCAGGGTGACTATGGCTACACCTTC.